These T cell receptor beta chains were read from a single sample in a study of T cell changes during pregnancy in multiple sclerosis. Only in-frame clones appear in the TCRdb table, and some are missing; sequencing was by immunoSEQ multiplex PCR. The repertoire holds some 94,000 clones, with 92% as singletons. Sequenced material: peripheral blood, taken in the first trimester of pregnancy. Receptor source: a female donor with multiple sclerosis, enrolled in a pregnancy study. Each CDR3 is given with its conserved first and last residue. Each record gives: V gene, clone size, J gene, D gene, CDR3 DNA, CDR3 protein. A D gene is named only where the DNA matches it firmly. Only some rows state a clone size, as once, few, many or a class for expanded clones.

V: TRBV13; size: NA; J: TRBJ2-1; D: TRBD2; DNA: TGTGCCAGCGAACCTAGCGGACATAGCTCCTACAATGAGCAGTTCTTC; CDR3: CASEPSGHSSYNEQFF
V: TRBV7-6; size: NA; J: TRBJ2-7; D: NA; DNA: TGTGCCAGCAGCTTAGCGCGTGAAGAACCGAGCTACGAGCAGTACTTC; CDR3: CASSLAREEPSYEQYF
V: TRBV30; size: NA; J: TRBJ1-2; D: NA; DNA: TGTGCCTGGAGTGGCCAGTGGTACGATGGCTACACCTTC; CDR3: CAWSGQWYDGYTF
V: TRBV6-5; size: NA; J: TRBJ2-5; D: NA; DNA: TGTGCCAGCAGAAGGACGGGGAGAGAGACCCAGTACTTC; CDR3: CASRRTGRETQYF
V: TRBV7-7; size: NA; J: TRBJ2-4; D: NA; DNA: TGTGCCAGCAACCCCCGGGGGAAGAGGGCCAAAAACATTCAGTACTTC; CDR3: CASNPRGKRAKNIQYF
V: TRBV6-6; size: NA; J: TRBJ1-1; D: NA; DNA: TGTGCCAGCAGTTACTCTGGAGTGAACACTGAAGCTTTCTTT; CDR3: CASSYSGVNTEAFF
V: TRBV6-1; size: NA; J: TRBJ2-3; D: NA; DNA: TGTGCCAGCAGTGAAGTAGCAGATACGCAGTATTTT; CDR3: CASSEVADTQYF
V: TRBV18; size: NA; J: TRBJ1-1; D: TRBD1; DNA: TGTGCCAGCTCACTTCAGGGGGGCCGAATGGGAGCTTTCTTT; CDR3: CASSLQGGRMGAFF
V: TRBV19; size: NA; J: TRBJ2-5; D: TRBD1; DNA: TGTGCCACTAAAGACAGGGGGCGAGAGACCCAGTACTTC; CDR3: CATKDRGRETQYF
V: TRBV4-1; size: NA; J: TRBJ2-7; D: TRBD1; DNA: TGCGCCAGCAGCCTAGAGGGGGCCCCCAATCGGGAGCAGTACTTC; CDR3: CASSLEGAPNREQYF
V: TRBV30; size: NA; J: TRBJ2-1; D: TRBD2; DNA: TGTGCCTGGAGTGTCTTGGGACTAGCGGGAGACCAGTTCTTC; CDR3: CAWSVLGLAGDQFF
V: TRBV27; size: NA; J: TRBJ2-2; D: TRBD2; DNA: TGTGCCAGTGGGACTAGCGGAGCGAACACCGGGGAGCTGTTTTTT; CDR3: CASGTSGANTGELFF
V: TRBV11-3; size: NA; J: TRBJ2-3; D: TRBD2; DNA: TGTGCCAGCAGCCCGGGACTAGCGGGAGGGGATACGCAGTATTTT; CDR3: CASSPGLAGGDTQYF
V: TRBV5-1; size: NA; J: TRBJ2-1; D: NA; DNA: TGCGCCAGCCAAAGGGGAATGAGACCCTACAATGAGCAGTTCTTC; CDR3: CASQRGMRPYNEQFF
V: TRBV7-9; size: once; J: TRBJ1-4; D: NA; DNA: TGTGCCAGCAGCTTAGAGCGGACCCCGGATGAAAAACTGTTTTTT; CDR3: CASSLERTPDEKLFF
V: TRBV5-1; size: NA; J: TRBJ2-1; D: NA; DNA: TGCGCCAGCAGCTTGGTCGCGATCAATGAGCAGTTCTTC; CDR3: CASSLVAINEQFF
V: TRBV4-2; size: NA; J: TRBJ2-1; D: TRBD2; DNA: TGTGCCAGCAGACCTAGCGGAGACAATGAGCAGTTCTTC; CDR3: CASRPSGDNEQFF
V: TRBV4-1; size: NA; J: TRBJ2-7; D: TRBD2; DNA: TGCGCCAGCAGTTATACTAGCGGATTCTCCTACGAGCAGTACTTC; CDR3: CASSYTSGFSYEQYF
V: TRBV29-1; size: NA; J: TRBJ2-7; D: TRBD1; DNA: TGCAGCGTTGCAGAGTTTCGGGACAGCTCCTACGAGCAGTACTTC; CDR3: CSVAEFRDSSYEQYF
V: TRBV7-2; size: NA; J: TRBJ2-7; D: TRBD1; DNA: TGTGCCAGCAGCCGGGACAGGGTGAACGAGCAGTACTTC; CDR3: CASSRDRVNEQYF
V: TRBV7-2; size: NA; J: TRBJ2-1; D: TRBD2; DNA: TGTGCCAGCAGCTTAGAGGCTAGCGGGAGTCAGAATGAGCAGTTCTTC; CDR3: CASSLEASGSQNEQFF